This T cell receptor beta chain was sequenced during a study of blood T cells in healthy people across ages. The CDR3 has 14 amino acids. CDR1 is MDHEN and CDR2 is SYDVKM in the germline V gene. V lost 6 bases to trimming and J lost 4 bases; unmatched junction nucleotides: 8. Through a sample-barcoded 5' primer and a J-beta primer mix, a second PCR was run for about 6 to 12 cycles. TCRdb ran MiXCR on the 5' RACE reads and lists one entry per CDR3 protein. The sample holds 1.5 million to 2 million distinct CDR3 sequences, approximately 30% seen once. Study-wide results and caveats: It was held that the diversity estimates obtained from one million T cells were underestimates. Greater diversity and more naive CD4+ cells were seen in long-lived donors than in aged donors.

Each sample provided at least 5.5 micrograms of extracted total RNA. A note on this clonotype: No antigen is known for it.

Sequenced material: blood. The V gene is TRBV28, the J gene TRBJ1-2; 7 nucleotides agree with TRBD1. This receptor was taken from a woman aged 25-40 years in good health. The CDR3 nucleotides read TGTGCCAGCAGCGTGTCGACAGGGACCTATGGCTACACCTTC. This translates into CASSVSTGTYGYTF.